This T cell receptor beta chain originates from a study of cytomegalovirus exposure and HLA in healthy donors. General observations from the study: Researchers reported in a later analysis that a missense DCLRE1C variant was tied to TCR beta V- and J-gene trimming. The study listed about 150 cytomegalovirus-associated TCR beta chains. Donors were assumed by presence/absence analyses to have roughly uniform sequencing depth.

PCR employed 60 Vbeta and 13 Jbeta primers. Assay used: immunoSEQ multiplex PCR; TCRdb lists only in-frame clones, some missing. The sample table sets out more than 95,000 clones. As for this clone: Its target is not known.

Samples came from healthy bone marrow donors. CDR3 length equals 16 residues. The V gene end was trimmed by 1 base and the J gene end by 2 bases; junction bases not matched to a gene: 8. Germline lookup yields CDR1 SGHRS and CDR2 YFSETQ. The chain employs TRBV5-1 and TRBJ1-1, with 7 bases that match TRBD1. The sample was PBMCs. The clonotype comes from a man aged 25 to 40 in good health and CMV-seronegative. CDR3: CASSLYGTARNTEAFF. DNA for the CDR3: TGCGCCAGCAGCTTGTACGGGACAGCGCGAAACACTGAAGCTTTCTTT.